This T cell receptor (beta chain) stems from a study of a mutant IDH1 vaccine in newly diagnosed glioma. For the study at large: Each patient was administered eight vaccinations, scheduled in weeks 1, 3, 5, 7, 11, 15, 19 and 23. Treated patients had a mean age of around 39 years and a sex split that was roughly 60% male and roughly 38% female. Patients had received radiotherapy, temozolomide, or both previously, most receiving both.

Time point specified: week 23, last vaccination. Topical imiquimod was applied with each vaccine dose, which held 300 ug of mutant IDH1 20-mer peptide. This clone has a handful of counts. Its antigen remains unidentified. Measured with immunoSEQ multiplex PCR; TCRdb has only the in-frame clones, and not every one. The sample has tens of thousands of clones, about 89% seen once. Germline V gene data show CDR1 as SGHAT and CDR2 as FQNNGV. Trimming removed 5 bases from V and 11 bases from J, with 18 bases in between. The CDR3 spans 13 residues. Sample: PBMCs, taken from a glioma patient whose treatment included an IDH1 peptide vaccine. This sequence joins TRBV11-2 and TRBJ1-1; D is unclear. The origin of this receptor is a man between 40 and 49 years old with glioma. In DNA form, the CDR3 reads TGTGCCAGCAGCACGGCTGGGTTGGGTGGGGCTTTCTTT. Amino acids: CASSTAGLGGAFF.